One and the same sample provided the 3 T cell receptor beta chains below, sequenced in a study of T cells in localized non-small cell lung cancer. Only in-frame clones appear in the TCRdb table, and some are missing; sequencing was by immunoSEQ multiplex PCR. The sample lists under 40,000 clones, about 78% seen once, with less than 45% in the top ten. Sequenced here: peripheral blood, sampled before any cancer treatment. These receptors were taken from a male donor at least 60 years old with stage II squamous cell lung carcinoma.

In this sample, this clone turned up a few times. This rearrangement joins TRBV5-1 to TRBJ1-1, with 10 nucleotides matching TRBD1. This CDR3 has 15 residues. The J segment lost 0 bases and the V segment lost 3 bases, leaving 2 bases of the junction unmatched. CDR1 is SGHRS and CDR2 is YFSETQ in the germline V gene. The CDR3, as DNA: TGCGCCAGCAGCTGGGGGACAGGGGTGAACACTGAAGCTTTCTTT. Encoded protein: CASSWGTGVNTEAFF.

The CDR3 DNA reads TGCAGCGTTGGCTGGGGACTAGCGGCCTACGAGCAGTACTTC. Amino acids: CSVGWGLAAYEQYF. The chain couples TRBV29-1 to TRBJ2-7; 11 nucleotides agree with TRBD2. The germline CDR1 and CDR2 sequences are SQVTM and ANQGSEA. This CDR3 has 14 amino acids. V dropped 4 bases and J dropped 2; count of bases not matched to a gene: 4.

The V call is TRBV9, the J call TRBJ2-1; 8 bases are shared with TRBD1. Trimming cost V 2 bases and J 8 bases; bases outside gene matches: 3. The germline V gene has CDR1 SGDLS and CDR2 YYNGEE. This CDR3 is built from 13 residues. The CDR3 is CASSVGQVHEQFF. The CDR3 DNA reads TGTGCCAGCAGCGTGGGACAGGTCCATGAGCAGTTCTTC.